This T cell receptor beta chain was captured in a study of OX40 agonist ivuxolimab in advanced cancers. For the study at large: Patients' therapy was ivuxolimab, an antibody that acts as an agonist of OX40 (CD134). Participants could have had prior anti-PD-1, anti-PD-L1 or anti-CTLA-4 therapy, and approximately 37% had some.

Sequenced by immunoSEQ multiplex PCR; TCRdb stores in-frame clones only, minus some. The sample records roughly 60,000 clones, over 75% being singletons. With respect to this clone: The antigen is undetermined.

Notes on the study in general: Also showing low normalized T-cell clonal expansion were some of the nonresponders.

Blood got drawn at baseline, again on cycle 4 day 1, and then on cycle 7 day 1. V lost 1 base to trimming and J lost 7 bases, with 10 bases between them. This CDR3 spans 13 amino acids. Germline-derived CDR1 and CDR2 are SGHTA and FQGNSA. The genes are TRBV7-2 and TRBJ1-2; a weak D match, TRBD1 (6 bases). This sample comprised CD4+ or CD8+ T cells sorted from blood, obtained in a trial of the OX40 agonist ivuxolimab. This TCR derives from an adult with an advanced solid tumor such as melanoma, head and neck, liver or kidney cancer. CDR3 sequence: CASSLVGGLGYTF. The CDR3 bases are TGTGCCAGCAGCTTAGTAGGGGGACTTGGCTACACCTTC.